These T cell receptor beta chains were read from a single sample in a study of blood T cell repertoires in COVID-19. Sequencing used immunoSEQ multiplex PCR; TCRdb keeps in-frame clones, though not all of them. The table has 250,000 or so clones, around 88% seen once; the top ten hold over 1.3%. Sequencing input: peripheral blood. These receptors were taken from a man older than 75 with acute or convalescent COVID-19. Each CDR3 is given with its conserved first and last residue. Each record gives: J gene, V gene, CDR3 protein.

j_call: TRBJ1-1
v_call: TRBV29-1
cdr3_aa: CSVGRGMNTEAFF

j_call: TRBJ2-7
v_call: TRBV13
cdr3_aa: CASSLQGQGTSYEQYF

j_call: TRBJ2-1
v_call: TRBV7-5
cdr3_aa: CARSLISLAGANEQFF

j_call: TRBJ2-3
v_call: TRBV14
cdr3_aa: CASSQGHGLTTDTQYF

j_call: TRBJ2-7
v_call: TRBV18
cdr3_aa: CASSPPSAYEQYF

j_call: TRBJ2-1
v_call: TRBV9
cdr3_aa: CASSAPGLAGVGNEQFF

j_call: TRBJ2-1
v_call: TRBV24-1
cdr3_aa: CATSDFRAPASYNEQFF

j_call: TRBJ2-7
v_call: TRBV5-8
cdr3_aa: CASSKTGGRSSYEQYF

j_call: TRBJ2-1
v_call: TRBV11-1
cdr3_aa: CASRSRLGVAGAEQFF

j_call: TRBJ1-1
v_call: TRBV7-3
cdr3_aa: CASSLYQGTEAFF

j_call: TRBJ2-1
v_call: TRBV7-2
cdr3_aa: CASSLQGYEQFF

j_call: TRBJ2-3
v_call: TRBV19
cdr3_aa: CASRLSGGGTQYF

j_call: TRBJ1-6
v_call: TRBV19
cdr3_aa: CASSTLTGGAYNSPLHF

j_call: TRBJ2-2
v_call: TRBV9
cdr3_aa: CASSQTGTSAVGELFF

j_call: TRBJ1-2
v_call: TRBV7-2
cdr3_aa: CASSSDSFNYGYTF

j_call: TRBJ1-2
v_call: TRBV6-5
cdr3_aa: CASRKPGQGDYGYTF

j_call: TRBJ2-7
v_call: TRBV11-2
cdr3_aa: CASSPRHGSYEQYF

j_call: TRBJ1-5
v_call: TRBV10-3
cdr3_aa: CAISVDSNQNQPQHF

j_call: TRBJ1-4
v_call: TRBV25-1
cdr3_aa: CASSEGGATNEKLFF

j_call: TRBJ1-5
v_call: TRBV7-8
cdr3_aa: CASSLLRGQPQHF

j_call: TRBJ2-7
v_call: TRBV28
cdr3_aa: CASSSTGLSSYEQYF

j_call: TRBJ2-1
v_call: TRBV18
cdr3_aa: CASSRGTGGYNEQFF

j_call: TRBJ1-1
v_call: TRBV28
cdr3_aa: CASSSSGTGGSEAFF

j_call: TRBJ1-5
v_call: TRBV6-6
cdr3_aa: CASSYGPGVGQPQHF

j_call: TRBJ1-3
v_call: TRBV6-5
cdr3_aa: CASSYHGQAGGNTIYF

j_call: TRBJ2-3
v_call: TRBV12-5
cdr3_aa: CASGSDRAWADTQYF

j_call: TRBJ1-6
v_call: TRBV6-4
cdr3_aa: CASSDSREGAYNSPLHF

j_call: TRBJ1-2
v_call: TRBV2
cdr3_aa: CASSESVGEAGYTF

j_call: TRBJ2-3
v_call: TRBV7-9
cdr3_aa: CASSIGLAGGGYTDTQYF

j_call: TRBJ2-2
v_call: TRBV5-4
cdr3_aa: CASSQSGRADGELFF

j_call: TRBJ2-4
v_call: TRBV19
cdr3_aa: CASSPGTGALAKNIQYF

j_call: TRBJ1-1
v_call: TRBV15
cdr3_aa: CATSRVLQEAFF

j_call: TRBJ2-1
v_call: TRBV3-1/TRBV3-2
cdr3_aa: CASSQVSNEQFF

j_call: TRBJ2-2
v_call: TRBV7-3
cdr3_aa: CASSQGGGYTGELFF

j_call: TRBJ1-2
v_call: TRBV25-1
cdr3_aa: CASSQGTGLRRNYGYTF

j_call: TRBJ2-7
v_call: TRBV6-5
cdr3_aa: CASSTPGHHEQYF

j_call: TRBJ2-7
v_call: TRBV7-2
cdr3_aa: CASSPFSYEQYF